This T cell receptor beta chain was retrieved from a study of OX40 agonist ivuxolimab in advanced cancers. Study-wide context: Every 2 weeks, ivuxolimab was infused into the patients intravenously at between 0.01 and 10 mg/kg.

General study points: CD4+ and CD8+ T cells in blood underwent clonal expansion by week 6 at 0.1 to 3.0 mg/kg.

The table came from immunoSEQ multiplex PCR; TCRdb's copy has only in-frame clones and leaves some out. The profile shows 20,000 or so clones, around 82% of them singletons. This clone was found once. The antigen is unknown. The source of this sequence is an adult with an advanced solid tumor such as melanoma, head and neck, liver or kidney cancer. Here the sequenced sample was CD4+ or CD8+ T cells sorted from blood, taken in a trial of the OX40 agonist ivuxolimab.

CDR3 sequence (DNA): TGTGCCAGCAGCCAAGGATGGGACATAGCCTATGGCTACACCTTC. Residues: CASSQGWDIAYGYTF. The rearrangement links TRBV4-2 to TRBJ1-2, with a possible D match to TRBD1 (6 bases). Trimming left V 1 base short and J 4 bases short, with 13 bases between. The CDR3 has 15 residues. The germline V gene has CDR1 LGHNA and CDR2 YNFKEQ.